The 32 T cell receptor beta chains given below trace back to one sample, sequenced in a study of T cells in Graves' hyperthyroidism and ophthalmopathy. Amplified TCR beta CDR3 regions derived from RNA transcripts. The TCR CDR3 was amplified in a first-round RT-PCR using the HTBI primer set. MiXCR, applied by TCRdb to the multiplex PCR reads, yields one record per CDR3 protein. This table holds under 350,000 distinct CDR3 sequences, roughly 21% found once. The sample taken for sequencing was blood. All receptors derive from a woman aged 45-65 years with Graves' hyperthyroidism.

The gene calls are TRBV5-5 and TRBJ1-2; weak D call: TRBD1 (5 bases). The germline CDR1 and CDR2 sequences are SGHKS and YYEKEE (reference sequence). Trimming left V 3 bases short and J 3 bases short, with 12 bases between. The CDR3 spans 14 residues. CDR3 coding DNA: TGTGCCAGCAGCTGGGGACTCTCTGACTATGGCTACACCTTC. Translating gives CASSWGLSDYGYTF.

This clonotype was detected many times. The V and J genes are TRBV5-1 and TRBJ2-3, with TRBD1 as a possible D gene (6 bases). V was shortened by 0 bases and J by 2 bases, with 10 bases between the two germline ends. Germline V gene data show CDR1 as SGHRS and CDR2 as YFSETQ. The length of the CDR3 is 15 residues. The CDR3 loop reads CASSLVGQDTDTQYF. The CDR3 bases are TGCGCCAGCAGCTTGGTGGGACAAGACACAGATACGCAGTATTTT.

This chain links TRBV6-1 with TRBJ2-7; D is possibly TRBD1 or TRBD2 (5 bases each). The V gene's germline CDR1 is MNHNS and CDR2 SASEGT. The CDR3 is made up of 14 amino acids. V shed 8 bases and J shed 2 bases, with 16 bases lying between them. The CDR3 region is CASSGTQKTYEQYF. CDR3 sequence (DNA): TGTGCCAGCTCCGGGACCCAAAAAACCTACGAGCAGTACTTC.

This clonotype was picked up many times. The chain links TRBV6-1 to TRBJ1-6; 7 positions agree with TRBD1. CDR3 length: 22 residues. Germline V gives CDR1 MNHNS, CDR2 SASEGT. Trimming removed 5 bases from V and 0 bases from J; junction bases left unmatched: 22. The CDR3 loop is CASSFHQPSPGQISSYNSPLHF. The CDR3 DNA follows: TGTGCCAGCAGTTTCCACCAACCCTCACCGGGACAGATTAGCTCCTATAATTCACCCCTCCACTTT.

This clonotype occurred a few times. The chain carries TRBV5-6 and TRBJ2-7, with a weak D call TRBD1 (6 bases). Germline V gives CDR1 SGHDT, CDR2 YYEEEE. Between the trimmed V and J ends, which lost 4 bases and 2 bases, there was a span of 10 bases. The CDR3 runs to 13 residues. The CDR3, as DNA: TGTGCCAGCAGCAACAGGGCCACCTACGAGCAGTACTTC. Translated: CASSNRATYEQYF.

This clonotype came up many times. The rearrangement uses TRBV6-1 and TRBJ1-5, with a tentative D call TRBD1 (6 bases). V dropped 1 base and J dropped 3 bases, with 7 bases sitting between them. Germline V gives CDR1 MNHNS, CDR2 SASEGT. There are 14 residues in the CDR3. CDR3 DNA sequence: TGTGCCAGCAGTGAAGGGGGACACAATCAGCCCCAGCATTTT. Translated: CASSEGGHNQPQHF.

As regards this clonotype: The junction does not match germline at one end; this may be a read error. The rearrangement links TRBV15 to TRBJ1-2; TRBD1 agrees at 9 bases. The germline gives CDR1 LNHNV, CDR2 YYDKDF (reference sequence). The CDR3 covers 15 residues. CDR3 DNA sequence: TGTGCCACCAGCATGAATAGGGACAGGGCCTATGGCTATACCTTC. It encodes CATSMNRDRAYGYTF.

CDR3 in amino acids: CASSAGTTGELFF. The CDR3 bases are TGTGCCAGCAGCGCAGGGACCACCGGGGAGCTGTTTTTT. The chain is built from TRBV14 and TRBJ2-2; TRBD1 or TRBD2 may be the D gene (5 bases each). V lost 5 bases and J 4 bases, leaving 8 bases between the germline ends. This CDR3 spans 13 amino acids. The germline CDR1 and CDR2 sequences are SGHDN and FVKESK.

V usage is TRBV29-1 and J usage is TRBJ2-7; either TRBD1 or TRBD2 may supply D (6 bases each). Germline V CDR1 and CDR2: SQVTM, ANQGSEA. The CDR3 spans 13 residues. V was pared by 7 bases and J by 3 bases, with 16 bases between. In DNA, the CDR3 is TGCAGCGCTCAGACAGGAGGGTACTACGAGCAGTACTTC. Its protein product is CSAQTGGYYEQYF.

This clonotype was detected ten times or more. The rearrangement uses TRBV25-1 and TRBJ2-1, with 15 bases identical to TRBD2. V dropped 3 bases and J dropped 4; count of bases not matched to a gene: 10. Germline CDR1 and CDR2: MGHDK and SYGVNS. CDR3 size: 19 residues. The CDR3 DNA is TGTGCCAGCAGTGAGGCGAGGGGGGGACTAGCGGGGGGATACAATGAGCAGTTCTTC. Residues: CASSEARGGLAGGYNEQFF. The full variable domain, in which reference TRBV25-1 and TRBJ2-1 provide the parts outside the CDR3, is EADIYQTPRYLVIGTGKKITLECSQTMGHDKMYWYQQDPGMELHLIHYSYGVNSTEKGDLSSESTVSRIRTEHFPLTLESARPSHTSQYLCASSEARGGLAGGYNEQFFGPGTRLTVL.

This chain joins TRBV20-1 and TRBJ2-7; TRBD2 agrees at 9 bases. The CDR3 contains 14 residues. The germline V gene encodes CDR1 DFQATT and CDR2 SNEGSKA (reference sequence). After removal of 2 bases from V and 3 bases from J, the junction contained 5 bases not matched to a gene. CDR3 bases: TGCAGTGCTAGAATAGCGGGAGTACTCTACGAGCAGTACTTC. Its protein is CSARIAGVLYEQYF.

The chain couples TRBV11-3 to TRBJ2-5; TRBD1 aligns across 7 bases. The CDR3 loop spans 18 amino acids. Trimming cost V 1 base and J 1 base; bases outside gene matches: 12. The germline V gene encodes CDR1 SGHNT and CDR2 YENEEA. In nucleotides, the CDR3 is TGTGCCAGCAGCTTAGCTTACCGGGACAGCAAACGCCAAGAGACCCAGTACTTC. Residues: CASSLAYRDSKRQETQYF. The whole variable domain, remainder taken from reference TRBV11-3 and TRBJ2-5, is EAGVVQSPRYKIIEKKQPVAFWCNPISGHNTLYWYLQNLGQGPELLIRYENEEAVDDSQLPKDRFSAERLKGVDSTLKIQPAELGDSAVYLCASSLAYRDSKRQETQYFGPGTRLLVL.

This clonotype was seen once. The chain links TRBV2 to TRBJ2-1; perhaps TRBD2 as D (6 bases). The CDR3 extends over 12 amino acids. Trimming removed 6 bases at V and 5 bases at J, with 8 bases between. The V gene's germline CDR1 is SNHLY and CDR2 FYNNEI. The CDR3 DNA follows: TGTGCCAGCAGCCAGCGGGACAATGAGCAGTTCTTC. This translates into CASSQRDNEQFF.

This clonotype was picked up many times. The chain is built from TRBV18 and TRBJ2-2; tentatively, D is TRBD1 (5 bases). Looked up from germline, CDR1 is KGHSH and CDR2 is LQKENI. Trimming removed 3 bases at V and 4 bases at J, with 12 bases between. The CDR3 is made up of 15 amino acids. The CDR3 loop reads CASSPYQGTTGELFF. DNA of the CDR3: TGTGCCAGCTCACCGTATCAGGGCACCACCGGGGAGCTGTTTTTT.

This clonotype was seen at least ten times. The chain joins TRBV18 to TRBJ1-4; 8 nucleotides match TRBD1. The length of the CDR3 is 14 residues. Losses at the gene ends were 6 bases for V and 7 bases for J; bases not matched to a gene: 7. Germline CDR1 and CDR2: KGHSH and LQKENI. This CDR3 reads CASSPDRGGEKLFF. The CDR3 nucleotides are TGTGCCAGCTCCCCAGACAGGGGCGGTGAAAAACTGTTTTTT.

This chain's CDR3 is CASSSGTSSFTDTQYF. The CDR3 region has the DNA TGTGCCAGCAGTTCCGGGACTAGCTCATTCACAGATACGCAGTATTTT. The chain combines TRBV28 with TRBJ2-3; 9 bases match TRBD2. Germline CDR1 MDHEN, CDR2 SYDVKM. CDR3 size: 16 residues. Germline trimming cut 4 bases from V and 2 bases from J; bases unmatched to any gene: 7.

This clonotype was seen a few times. The chain has TRBV19 and TRBJ1-1; 7 bases are a match to TRBD1. Trimming took 1 base from V and 5 from J; bases not matched to a gene: 16. Germline V CDR1 and CDR2: LNHDA, SQIVND (reference sequence). CDR3 length: 18 amino acids. The CDR3 sequence: CASSIGRPGQYLGTEAFF. The CDR3 DNA reads as TGTGCCAGTAGTATAGGTCGACCGGGACAGTACCTGGGGACTGAAGCTTTCTTT.

The chain joins TRBV12-3 or TRBV12-4 to TRBJ2-1, with D hard to call. The V end lost 6 bases, the J end lost 4 bases, and 10 bases lay between the germline ends. CDR3 length: 13 amino acids. CDR3 nucleotide sequence: TGTGCCAGCAGCCAGGACGCGTACAATGAGCAGTTCTTC. It codes for CASSQDAYNEQFF.

This clonotype was seen many times. The chain carries TRBV28 and TRBJ1-1; 9 bases are a match to TRBD1. The CDR3 has 14 amino acids. V was clipped by 6 bases and J by 6 bases; unmatched bases: 8. The germline V gene encodes CDR1 MDHEN and CDR2 SYDVKM. CDR3 loop: CASRETGGAAEAFF. CDR3 coding DNA: TGTGCCAGCAGAGAAACAGGGGGCGCCGCTGAAGCTTTCTTT.

The chain carries TRBV24-1 and TRBJ2-5, with 11 bases lining up with TRBD1. The germline CDR1 and CDR2 sequences are KGHDR and SFDVKD. The CDR3 consists of 15 residues. The V and J ends lost 2 bases and 5 bases, in that order; junction bases with no gene match: 3. The chain's CDR3 is CATSDWGQGGETQYF. For the CDR3, the DNA is TGTGCCACCAGTGATTGGGGACAGGGGGGGGAGACCCAGTACTTC.

This clonotype was observed many times. The rearrangement links TRBV7-9 to TRBJ1-2, with D unclear. Trimming cost V 6 bases and J 2 bases, with 7 bases left between them. Germline CDR1 and CDR2: SEHNR and FQNEAQ (reference sequence). CDR3 length: 12 residues. The CDR3 bases are TGTGCCAGCAGTCTAGAGAACTATGGCTACACCTTC. This gives the protein CASSLENYGYTF.

The CDR3 loop reads CASSPRNIQGFGYTF. The CDR3 DNA reads TGTGCCAGCAGTCCGCGAAATATACAGGGATTTGGCTACACCTTC. The chain combines TRBV27 with TRBJ1-2; weak D call: TRBD1 (6 bases). The length of the CDR3 is 15 residues. Germline CDR1 and CDR2: MNHEY and SMNVEV (reference sequence). Trimming removed 5 bases at V and 7 bases at J, with 20 bases between.

This clonotype occurred many times. The chain is built from TRBV7-3 and TRBJ2-7; D not resolved. Germline lookup yields CDR1 SGHTA and CDR2 FQGTGA. The ends were cut back, 2 bases at V and 7 bases at J, with 12 bases in the middle. CDR3 length: 13 amino acids. The CDR3 bases are TGTGCCAGCAGCTTAGATGTAAAATCGGAGCAGTACTTC. Translation gives CASSLDVKSEQYF.

This clonotype was seen a handful of times. The CDR3 reads CASSLWGGPQETQYF. As DNA, the CDR3 is TGTGCCAGCAGCTTATGGGGGGGGCCTCAAGAGACCCAGTACTTC. V usage is TRBV7-6 and J usage is TRBJ2-5; D is possibly TRBD2 (7 bases). CDR3 size: 15 residues. Germline CDR1 is SGHVS and CDR2 is FNYEAQ. V was shortened by 2 bases and J by 2 bases, with 12 bases between the two germline ends.

This chain joins TRBV12-3 or TRBV12-4 and TRBJ1-2, with D possibly being TRBD1 (6 bases). CDR3 length: 14 residues. Trimming shortened V by 6 bases and J by 4 bases, and 15 bases separated the two germline ends. DNA of the CDR3: TGTGCCAGCAGCGGACAGAGGCCGGGCTATGGCTACACCTTC. Translated: CASSGQRPGYGYTF.

This clonotype was seen a few times. The chain uses TRBV12-3 or TRBV12-4 and TRBJ1-2, with D possibly TRBD1 on 6 matching bases. V was pared by 5 bases and J by 3 bases, with 16 bases between. The CDR3 covers 15 residues. CDR3 DNA: TGTGCCAGCAGTGGACCGTCCAGGGGTCACTATGGCTACACCTTC. Its translation is CASSGPSRGHYGYTF.

The chain recombines TRBV15 with TRBJ2-7; 9 positions match TRBD1. CDR3 length: 14 amino acids. V lost 7 bases and J lost 3; bases outside the gene matches: 7. Germline CDR1 reads LNHNV; CDR2 reads YYDKDF (reference sequence). The CDR3 DNA is TGTGCCACCACTATTGACAGGGGGAACTACGAGCAGTACTTC. Its translation: CATTIDRGNYEQYF.

This clonotype was recorded at least ten times. V is TRBV28 and J is TRBJ2-7; D not certain. V dropped 7 bases and J dropped 5 bases, with 9 bases sitting between them. The length of the CDR3 is 11 residues. CDR1 is MDHEN and CDR2 is SYDVKM in the germline V gene. The CDR3 nucleotides read TGTGCCAGCACGTCTTACGACGAGCAGTACTTC. As protein: CASTSYDEQYF. Variable domain in full (rest from reference TRBV28 and TRBJ2-7): DVKVTQSSRYLVKRTGEKVFLECVQDMDHENMFWYRQDPGLGLRLIYFSYDVKMKEKGDIPEGYSVSREKKERFSLILESASTNQTSMYLCASTSYDEQYFGPGTRLTVT.

This clonotype came up a few times. J is TRBJ2-7 and V is TRBV28, with 8 nucleotides matching TRBD1. V was pared by 2 bases and J by 5 bases, with 5 bases of the junction left unmatched. The CDR3 runs to 14 residues. Germline CDR1 MDHEN, CDR2 SYDVKM. The CDR3: CASSLGTGVHEQYF. CDR3 in DNA: TGTGCCAGCAGTTTAGGGACAGGTGTACACGAGCAGTACTTC.

This clonotype turned up a few times. V usage is TRBV5-1 and J usage is TRBJ2-4; the match to TRBD1 covers 7 bases. CDR1 and CDR2 from the germline V gene are SGHRS and YFSETQ. V trimming: 4 bases; J trimming: 1 base; junction bases outside the gene matches: 11. The CDR3 loop spans 17 amino acids. CDR3 sequence reads: CASSTTGLAGAKNIQYF. The CDR3 bases are TGCGCCAGCAGCACGACAGGGTTGGCCGGGGCCAAAAACATTCAGTACTTC. The full variable domain, completed using reference TRBV5-1 and TRBJ2-4, is KAGVTQTPRYLIKTRGQQVTLSCSPISGHRSVSWYQQTPGQGLQFLFEYFSETQRNKGNFPGRFSGRQFSNSRSEMNVSTLELGDSALYLCASSTTGLAGAKNIQYFGAGTRLSVL.

There are many counts of this clonotype. The V and J genes are TRBV18 and TRBJ2-7; tentative D call: TRBD1 (5 bases). Trimming removed 3 bases at V and 0 bases at J, with 9 bases between. This CDR3 spans 14 amino acids. Germline V CDR1 and CDR2: KGHSH, LQKENI. In nucleotides, the CDR3 is TGTGCCAGCTCACCGAGACAGTCCTCCTACGAGCAGTACTTC. Protein product: CASSPRQSSYEQYF.

In the case of this clonotype: A much larger clone lies a single base off, so this may be a read error. The rearrangement links TRBV5-1 to TRBJ2-7; 7 bases map to TRBD1. V was pared by 3 bases and J by 3 bases, with 12 bases of the junction left unmatched. CDR3 size: 16 residues. From germline, CDR1 is SGHRS and CDR2 YFSETQ. The CDR3 bases are TGCGCCAGCAGCTGGGACAGATCCCCTGCTATCTACGAGCAGTACTTC. This codes for CASSWDRSPAIYEQYF. The full variable domain, rest sourced from reference TRBV5-1 and TRBJ2-7, is KAGVTQTPRYLIKTRGQQVTLSCSPISGHRSVSWYQQTPGQGLQFLFEYFSETQRNKGNFPGRFSGRQFSNSRSEMNVSTLELGDSALYLCASSWDRSPAIYEQYFGPGTRLTVT.